The next 15 T cell receptor beta chains were all read from a single sample in a study of CD8 T cells in Susac syndrome. RNA, at about 0.45 to 1 ug, was reverse transcribed with random hexamers. MiXCR, applied by TCRdb to the immunoSEQ multiplex PCR reads, yields one record per CDR3 protein. The sample records under 200,000 distinct CDR3 sequences, more than 90% being singletons. Sequencing was performed on CD4+ T cells from PBMCs. The source of these receptors is a human donor in good health.

The genes are TRBV14 and TRBJ2-3; D may match TRBD1 or TRBD2 (5 bases each). The CDR3 totals 14 residues. V gave up 4 bases and J gave up 2 bases, with 10 bases separating them. The V gene's germline CDR1 is SGHDN and CDR2 FVKESK. CDR3 region: CASSPGALTDTQYF. The CDR3 region has the DNA TGTGCCAGCAGCCCCGGGGCCCTCACAGATACGCAGTATTTT.

The chain recombines TRBV7-8 with TRBJ2-1; 10 nucleotides match TRBD2. J was trimmed by 8 bases and V by 0 bases; bases with no gene match: 4. This CDR3 contains 15 residues. Germline V gene sequence: CDR1 SGHVS, CDR2 FQNEAQ. CDR3 sequence (DNA): TGTGCCAGCAGCTTAGCCCAGCGGGGGGGCCATGAGCAGTTCTTC. It specifies CASSLAQRGGHEQFF.

The rearrangement links TRBV6-1 to TRBJ2-7; D perhaps matches TRBD2 (5 bases). The CDR3 covers 13 residues. The germline gives CDR1 MNHNS, CDR2 SASEGT. The V end lost 10 bases, the J end lost 3 bases, and 16 bases lay between the germline ends. The CDR3 region has the DNA TGTGCCACCCTTAAGACGGAGGTCTACGAGCAGTACTTC. As protein: CATLKTEVYEQYF.

This chain connects TRBV29-1 to TRBJ1-1, with a tentative D call TRBD1 (5 bases). Germline CDR1 and CDR2: SQVTM and ANQGSEA. CDR3 length: 13 residues. Trimming left V 4 bases short and J 3 bases short, with 12 bases between. CDR3 in amino acids: CSVVQGIYTEAFF. CDR3 nucleotide sequence: TGCAGCGTTGTCCAGGGAATCTACACTGAAGCTTTCTTT.

This chain uses TRBV20-1 with TRBJ2-7; D tentatively reads TRBD1 or TRBD2 (6 bases each). This CDR3 is built from 13 residues. CDR1 and CDR2 (germline): DFQATT, SNEGSKA (reference sequence). Deletions cut 1 base from V and 5 bases from J, with 12 bases between. CDR3: CSARVPGAHEQYF. The CDR3 DNA reads as TGCAGTGCTAGAGTCCCGGGGGCGCACGAGCAGTACTTC.

This sequence joins TRBV12-3 or TRBV12-4 and TRBJ2-1, with 9 bases fitting TRBD2. After removal of 3 bases from V and 4 bases from J, the junction contained 7 bases not matched to a gene. This CDR3 is 16 amino acids long. The CDR3 coding sequence is TGTGCCAGCAGTTTCGCAGCGGGGGGCCATTACAATGAGCAGTTCTTC. Its protein is CASSFAAGGHYNEQFF.

The chain employs TRBV4-1 and TRBJ2-2; 10 bases are shared with TRBD1. CDR3 length: 15 amino acids. The germline V gene has CDR1 MGHRA and CDR2 YSYEKL. J was trimmed by 5 bases and V by 2 bases; bases with no gene match: 2. Written as DNA, the CDR3 is TGCGCCAGCAGCCAACCGGGACAGGGGACCGGGGAGCTGTTTTTT. This translates into CASSQPGQGTGELFF.

The chain combines TRBV5-4 with TRBJ2-1, with D possibly matching TRBD2 (7 bases). CDR1 is SGHNT and CDR2 is YYREEE in the germline V gene (reference sequence). This CDR3 spans 16 amino acids. Trimming took 3 bases from V and 1 from J, leaving 14 bases between them. CDR3 bases: TGTGCCAGCAGCTCCCTACAGGGAGGGTCCTACAATGAGCAGTTCTTC. It encodes CASSSLQGGSYNEQFF.

V and J are TRBV9 and TRBJ2-1; the D gene is possibly TRBD2 (6 bases). The germline V gene encodes CDR1 SGDLS and CDR2 YYNGEE. The V and J ends lost 3 bases and 6 bases respectively, with 13 bases between them. CDR3 length: 14 amino acids. CDR3 loop: CASSDPGGANEQFF. As DNA, the CDR3 is TGTGCCAGCAGCGATCCCGGAGGGGCCAATGAGCAGTTCTTC.

This chain connects TRBV28 to TRBJ1-2; tentative D call: TRBD1 (5 bases). V was trimmed by 3 bases and J by 5 bases, leaving 10 bases between them. CDR1 MDHEN and CDR2 SYDVKM come from the germline V gene. The CDR3 is made up of 13 amino acids. CDR3 sequence reads: CASSLGREYGYTF. The CDR3 DNA sequence: TGTGCCAGCAGTTTGGGACGGGAGTATGGCTACACCTTC.

The chain joins TRBV19 to TRBJ2-1; no definite D call. Trimming shortened V by 6 bases and J by 5 bases, and 8 bases separated the two germline ends. The CDR3 is made up of 12 amino acids. The germline CDR1 and CDR2 sequences are LNHDA and SQIVND (reference sequence). CDR3 loop: CASRNRDNEQFF. CDR3 bases: TGTGCCAGTAGGAATAGGGACAATGAGCAGTTCTTC.

The genes are TRBV5-6 and TRBJ1-6; D remains unclear. There are 14 residues in the CDR3. Germline V gives CDR1 SGHDT, CDR2 YYEEEE. With 2 bases removed from V and 8 bases from J, the gap between germline ends came to 11 bases. The CDR3 coding sequence is TGTGCCAGCAGCTTATCCCGATGGGATTCACCCCTCCACTTT. It yields the protein CASSLSRWDSPLHF.

The V gene is TRBV3-1, the J gene TRBJ2-5, with unresolved D. The CDR3 runs 13 residues. Germline CDR1 LGHDT, CDR2 YNNKEL (reference sequence). Trimming removed 8 bases from V and 1 base from J, with 11 bases in between. The CDR3 DNA reads as TGTGCCAGCGCCCAGCTATCCCAAGAGACCCAGTACTTC. Amino acids: CASAQLSQETQYF.

The rearrangement uses TRBV7-8 and TRBJ2-5; 9 positions match TRBD2. The germline V gene encodes CDR1 SGHVS and CDR2 FQNEAQ. V dropped 1 base and J dropped 5; count of bases not matched to a gene: 8. The CDR3 runs 16 residues. The CDR3 region is CASSLGRGGFVETQYF. The CDR3, as DNA: TGTGCCAGCAGCTTAGGGCGGGGGGGTTTTGTCGAGACCCAGTACTTC.

V and J are TRBV7-2 and TRBJ2-5, with 11 bases identical to TRBD2. The CDR3 runs to 15 residues. V was pared by 4 bases and J by 2 bases, with 3 bases of the junction left unmatched. Germline V gene data show CDR1 as SGHTA and CDR2 as FQGNSA. For the CDR3, the DNA is TGTGCCAGCAGCTCACTAGCGGGAGTGCAAGAGACCCAGTACTTC. This gives the protein CASSSLAGVQETQYF. Full variable domain (rest looked up from reference TRBV7-2 and TRBJ2-5): GAGVSQSPSNKVTEKGKDVELRCDPISGHTALYWYRQSLGQGLEFLIYFQGNSAPDKSGLPSDRFSAERTGGSVSTLTIQRTQQEDSAVYLCASSSLAGVQETQYFGPGTRLLVL.